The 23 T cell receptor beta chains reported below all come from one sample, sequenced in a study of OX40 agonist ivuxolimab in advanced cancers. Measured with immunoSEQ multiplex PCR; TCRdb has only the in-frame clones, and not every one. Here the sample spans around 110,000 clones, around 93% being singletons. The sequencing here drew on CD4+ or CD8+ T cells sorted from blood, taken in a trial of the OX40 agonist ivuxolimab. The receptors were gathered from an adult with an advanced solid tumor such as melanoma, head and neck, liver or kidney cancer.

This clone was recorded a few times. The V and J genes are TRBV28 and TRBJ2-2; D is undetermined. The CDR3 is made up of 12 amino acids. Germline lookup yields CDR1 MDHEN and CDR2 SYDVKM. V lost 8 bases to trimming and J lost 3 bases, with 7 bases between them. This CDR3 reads CASRAYTGELFF. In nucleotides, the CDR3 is TGTGCCAGCCGGGCTTACACCGGGGAGCTGTTTTTT.

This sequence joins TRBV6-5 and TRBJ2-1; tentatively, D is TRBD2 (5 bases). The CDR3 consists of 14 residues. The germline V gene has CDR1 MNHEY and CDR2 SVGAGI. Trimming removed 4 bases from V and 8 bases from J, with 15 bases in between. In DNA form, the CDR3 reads TGTGCCAGCAGTTCCTCTTTCGCGAGGGATGAGCAGTTCTTC. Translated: CASSSSFARDEQFF.

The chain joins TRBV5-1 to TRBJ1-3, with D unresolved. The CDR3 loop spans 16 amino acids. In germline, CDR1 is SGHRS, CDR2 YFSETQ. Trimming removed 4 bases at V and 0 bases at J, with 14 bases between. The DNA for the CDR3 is TGCGCCAGCAGCACTGACAACCCTTTCTCTGGAAACACCATATATTTT. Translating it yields CASSTDNPFSGNTIYF.

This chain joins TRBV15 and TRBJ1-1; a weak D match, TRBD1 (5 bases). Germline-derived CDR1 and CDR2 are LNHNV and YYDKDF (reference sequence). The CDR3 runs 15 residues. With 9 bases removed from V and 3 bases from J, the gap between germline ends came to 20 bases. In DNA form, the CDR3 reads TGTGCCACTCTTAAGGGGCACCGAACAGACACTGAAGCTTTCTTT. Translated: CATLKGHRTDTEAFF. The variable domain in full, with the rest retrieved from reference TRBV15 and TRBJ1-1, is DAMVIQNPRYQVTQFGKPVTLSCSQTLNHNVMYWYQQKSSQAPKLLFHYYDKDFNNEADTPDNFQSRRPNTSFCFLDIRSPGLGDTAMYLCATLKGHRTDTEAFFGQGTRLTVV.

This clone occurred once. The CDR3 loop reads CASSLIGQGTEAFF. The CDR3 nucleotides read TGTGCCAGCAGCTTAATTGGGCAGGGCACAGAAGCTTTCTTT. The rearrangement uses TRBV7-3 and TRBJ1-1; D is perhaps TRBD1 (5 bases). Trimming took off 1 base at V and 8 bases at J, with 14 bases between the two ends. Germline loops: CDR1 SGHTA, CDR2 FQGTGA. The CDR3 has 14 amino acids.

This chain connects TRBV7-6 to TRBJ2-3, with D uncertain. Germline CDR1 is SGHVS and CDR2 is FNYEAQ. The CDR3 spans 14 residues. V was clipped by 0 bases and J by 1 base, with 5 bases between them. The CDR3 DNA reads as TGTGCCAGCAGCTTAGCGGACGGCACAGATACGCAGTATTTT. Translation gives CASSLADGTDTQYF. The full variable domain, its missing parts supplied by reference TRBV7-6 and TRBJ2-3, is GAGVSQSPRYKVTKRGQDVALRCDPISGHVSLYWYRQALGQGPEFLTYFNYEAQQDKSGLPNDRFSAERPEGSISTLTIQRTEQRDSAMYRCASSLADGTDTQYFGPGTRLTVL.

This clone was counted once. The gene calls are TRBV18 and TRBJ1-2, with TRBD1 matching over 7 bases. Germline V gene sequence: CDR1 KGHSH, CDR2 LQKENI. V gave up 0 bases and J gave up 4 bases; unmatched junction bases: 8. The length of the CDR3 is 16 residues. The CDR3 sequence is CASSPPLIGGGYGYTF. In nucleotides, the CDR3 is TGTGCCAGCTCACCACCGCTGATAGGGGGCGGCTATGGCTACACCTTC.

The CDR3 here is CASSPFSSAGANVLTF. CDR3 nucleotides: TGTGCCAGCAGCCCCTTTAGTTCGGCTGGGGCCAACGTCCTGACTTTC. The chain employs TRBV7-6 and TRBJ2-6; D is ambiguous. Germline loops: CDR1 SGHVS, CDR2 FNYEAQ. With 5 bases removed from V and 2 bases from J, the gap between germline ends came to 13 bases. CDR3 length equals 16 residues. Full variable domain (missing parts from reference TRBV7-6 and TRBJ2-6): GAGVSQSPRYKVTKRGQDVALRCDPISGHVSLYWYRQALGQGPEFLTYFNYEAQQDKSGLPNDRFSAERPEGSISTLTIQRTEQRDSAMYRCASSPFSSAGANVLTFGAGSRLTVL.

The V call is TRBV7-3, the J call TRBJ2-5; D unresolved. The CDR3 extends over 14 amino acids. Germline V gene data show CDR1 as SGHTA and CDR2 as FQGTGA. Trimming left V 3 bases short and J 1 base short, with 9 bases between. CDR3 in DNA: TGTGCCAGCAGCTTGTTGGGCGGCCAAGAGACCCAGTACTTC. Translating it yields CASSLLGGQETQYF.

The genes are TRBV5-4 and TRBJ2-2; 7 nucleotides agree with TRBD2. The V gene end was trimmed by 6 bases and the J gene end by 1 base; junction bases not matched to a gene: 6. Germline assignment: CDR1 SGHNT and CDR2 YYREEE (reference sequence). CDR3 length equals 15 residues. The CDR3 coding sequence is TGTGCCAGCACCCAGGGCGGGAGGAACACCGGGGAGCTGTTTTTT. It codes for CASTQGGRNTGELFF.

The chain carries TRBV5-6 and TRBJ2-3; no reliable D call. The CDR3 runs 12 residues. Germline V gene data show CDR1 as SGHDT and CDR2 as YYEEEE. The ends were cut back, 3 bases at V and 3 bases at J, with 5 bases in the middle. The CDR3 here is CASSWITDTQYF. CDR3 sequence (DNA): TGTGCCAGCAGCTGGATAACAGATACGCAGTATTTT.

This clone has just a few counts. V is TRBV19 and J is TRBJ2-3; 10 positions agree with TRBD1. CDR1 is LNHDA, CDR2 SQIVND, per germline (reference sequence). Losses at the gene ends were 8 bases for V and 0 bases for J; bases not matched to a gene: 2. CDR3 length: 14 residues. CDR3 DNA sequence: TGTGCCAGTGGGACAGGGGCGAGCACAGATACGCAGTATTTT. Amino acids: CASGTGASTDTQYF.

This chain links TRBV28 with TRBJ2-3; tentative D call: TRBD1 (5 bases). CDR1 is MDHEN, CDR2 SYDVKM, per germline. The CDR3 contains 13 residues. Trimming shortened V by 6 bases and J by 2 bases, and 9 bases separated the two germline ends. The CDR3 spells CASSTDTTDTQYF. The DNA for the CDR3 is TGTGCCAGCAGCACGGACACCACAGATACGCAGTATTTT.

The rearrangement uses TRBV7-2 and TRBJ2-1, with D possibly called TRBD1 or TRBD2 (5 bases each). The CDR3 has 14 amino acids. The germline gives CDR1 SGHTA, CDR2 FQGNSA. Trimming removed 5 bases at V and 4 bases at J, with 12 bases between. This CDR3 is CASSPRDGYNEQFF. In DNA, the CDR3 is TGTGCCAGCAGCCCCCGGGACGGTTACAATGAGCAGTTCTTC.

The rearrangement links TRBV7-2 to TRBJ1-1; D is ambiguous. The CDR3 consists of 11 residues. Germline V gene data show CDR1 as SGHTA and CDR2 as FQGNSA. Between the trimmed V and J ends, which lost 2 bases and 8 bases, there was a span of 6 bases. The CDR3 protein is CASSLSYEAFF. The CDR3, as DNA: TGTGCCAGCAGCTTAAGCTACGAAGCTTTCTTT.

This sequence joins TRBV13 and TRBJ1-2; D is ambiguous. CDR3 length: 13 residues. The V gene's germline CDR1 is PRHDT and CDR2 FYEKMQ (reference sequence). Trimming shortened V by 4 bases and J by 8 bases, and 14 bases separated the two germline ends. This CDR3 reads CASSSPGREGYTF. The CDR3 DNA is TGTGCCAGCAGCTCCCCGGGGAGAGAAGGCTACACCTTC.

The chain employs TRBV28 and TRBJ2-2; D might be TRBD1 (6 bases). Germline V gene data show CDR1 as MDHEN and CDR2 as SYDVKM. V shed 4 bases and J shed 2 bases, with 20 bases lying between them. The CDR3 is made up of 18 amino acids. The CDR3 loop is CASSSLLDRDNNTGELFF. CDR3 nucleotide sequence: TGTGCCAGCAGTTCCCTCCTGGATAGGGACAATAACACCGGGGAGCTGTTTTTT.

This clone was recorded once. CDR3 bases: TGTGCCAGCAGCGTCCCCGGCGCTTCCTACAATGAGCAGTTCTTC. Protein: CASSVPGASYNEQFF. This chain links TRBV9 with TRBJ2-1; no clear D gene. The CDR3 extends over 15 amino acids. The germline V gene has CDR1 SGDLS and CDR2 YYNGEE. V lost 2 bases and J lost 1, with 10 bases in between.

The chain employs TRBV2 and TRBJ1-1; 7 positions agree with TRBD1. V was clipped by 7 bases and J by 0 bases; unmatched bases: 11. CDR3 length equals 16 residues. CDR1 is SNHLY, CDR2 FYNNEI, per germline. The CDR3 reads CASNPLSTGLNTEAFF. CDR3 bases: TGTGCCAGCAACCCTTTGTCGACAGGGCTGAACACTGAAGCTTTCTTT.

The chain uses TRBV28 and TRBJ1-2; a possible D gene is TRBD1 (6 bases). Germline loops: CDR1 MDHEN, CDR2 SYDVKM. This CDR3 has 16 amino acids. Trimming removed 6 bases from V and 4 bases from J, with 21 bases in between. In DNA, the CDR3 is TGTGCCAGCAGACCTCAAGGGGGTCAGCCGATCTATGGCTACACCTTC. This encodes CASRPQGGQPIYGYTF.

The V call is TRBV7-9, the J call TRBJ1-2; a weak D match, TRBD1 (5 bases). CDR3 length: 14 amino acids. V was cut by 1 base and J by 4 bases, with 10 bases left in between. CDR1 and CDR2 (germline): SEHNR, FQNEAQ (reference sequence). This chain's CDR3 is CASSLGGTAYGYTF. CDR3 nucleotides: TGTGCCAGCAGCTTAGGGGGGACGGCCTATGGCTACACCTTC.

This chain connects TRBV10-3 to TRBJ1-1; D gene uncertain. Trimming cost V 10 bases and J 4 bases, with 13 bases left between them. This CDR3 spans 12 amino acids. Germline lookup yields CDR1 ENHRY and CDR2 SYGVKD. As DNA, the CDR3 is TGTGCCACCTCTCCCGGACGCACTGAAGCTTTCTTT. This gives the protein CATSPGRTEAFF.

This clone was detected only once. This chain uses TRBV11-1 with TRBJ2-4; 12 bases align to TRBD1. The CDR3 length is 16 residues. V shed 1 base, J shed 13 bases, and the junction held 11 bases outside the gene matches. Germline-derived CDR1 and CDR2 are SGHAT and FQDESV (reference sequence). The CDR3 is CASSLVPGQGAWEQYF. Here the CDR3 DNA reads TGTGCCAGCAGCTTAGTTCCGGGACAGGGGGCATGGGAGCAGTACTTC.